The sequence of this T cell receptor (beta chain) was determined in a study of metastatic and nonmetastatic thyroid tumors. Study-wide background: Where malignant and benign thyroid patients were concerned, repertoires were compared across blood and tumor or nodule tissue.

As for this clone: The antigen is not known.

J was trimmed by 0 bases and V by 4 bases; bases with no gene match: 9. Germline CDR1 SQVTM, CDR2 ANQGSEA. This CDR3 spans 16 amino acids. How the authors handled the data: Researchers built a distant-metastasis classifier for papillary thyroid cancer that drew on CDR3 differences across clinicopathological groups. With MiXCR, TCRdb called clones anew from the PCR reads. The V and J calls follow TCRdb's processing rather than the paper's. The top ten hold approximately 8.1% of the sample, which has about 32,000 clones, 15% to 20% seen once. Findings of the study overall: Compared with benign nodules, malignant thyroid tumors were reported to have significantly higher TCR beta diversity in both blood and tumor.

Every patient underwent thyroid surgery untreated. The V gene is TRBV29-1, the J gene TRBJ2-1; 7 positions match TRBD2. Sequencing was performed on blood. This TCR derives from a female donor with papillary thyroid cancer or a benign thyroid nodule (not recorded which). Some clones in this sample may be carry-over from other donors' samples. The CDR3 is CSVVILAASSYNEQFF. In DNA, the CDR3 is TGCAGCGTTGTGATTCTAGCGGCCAGCTCCTACAATGAGCAGTTCTTC.